This T cell receptor (gamma chain) derives from a study of gamma delta lymphoproliferative disorders and STAT genes. Study-wide context: Each gamma-chain library started from at least 50 ng of genomic DNA, using the LymphoTrack Dx TCRG Assay. Delta libraries were made per EuroClonality-NGS working group procedure.

PBMCs from patients and controls supplied the genomic DNA for sequencing. This clone is labeled medium-sized. Germline V CDR1 and CDR2: EGSNGY, YDSYNSKV. V lost 3 bases, J lost 3 bases, and 2 bases stayed unmatched. This CDR3 region has 12 residues. TCRdb redid the clone calls on the multiplex PCR reads with CATT. The table records a few thousand gamma-chain clones, under 9.5% of them present only once. The sequence was obtained from a human donor in good health. J is TRGJ1 or TRGJ2 and V is TRGV2. Matching the DNA to germline supplied the J gene, which TCRdb does not give. The sample was blood. Written as DNA, the CDR3 is TGTGCCACCTGGGACCTTTATTATAAGAAACTCTTT. Encoded protein: CATWDLYYKKLF.